The clone carrying this TCR beta chain was recorded a few times. Gene-specific TRAV and TRBV primers were used for first-strand cDNA, covering alpha and beta chains. It was with a constant-region primer and a V-primer adapter that TCRs were amplified over around 20 PCR cycles. TCRdb independently ran MiXCR on the reads; one entry per CDR3 protein. The table lists tens of thousands of distinct CDR3 sequences, approximately 22% of them singletons. This sample was included in a study of low-dose radiotherapy and immunotherapy resistance in tumors. V lost 5 bases and J lost 0; bases outside the gene matches: 5. The germline gives CDR1 MGHDK, CDR2 SYGVNS. The CDR3 totals 15 residues. Time point here: after trial treatment. Treatment in this sample: LDRT plus nivolumab, ipilimumab, low-dose cyclophosphamide and aspirin (RACIN trial).

The clonotype was recovered from a female donor with ovarian cancer. Sequenced material: PBMCs, taken after low-dose radiotherapy plus immunotherapy. The rearrangement joins TRBV25-1 to TRBJ2-7; TRBD2 aligns across 9 bases. CDR3 DNA sequence: TGTGCCAGCAGTCGCGCTAGCGGGAACTCCTACGAGCAGTACTTC. This translates into CASSRASGNSYEQYF.